The 18 T cell receptor beta chains below all came from one sample that was sequenced in a study of T-cell memory formation after mild COVID-19. TCRdb redid the calling of the 5' RACE reads with MiXCR, one entry per CDR3 protein. The table shows 250,000 to 400,000 distinct CDR3 sequences, with roughly 13% occurring only once. The sequencing input was PBMCs or a T cell subset sorted from them (not recorded which). These receptors were obtained from a man aged 18-30 years who had mild COVID-19 (a few samples of this study predate the infection). Cell type and time point are not known.

This clonotype was detected a few times. The CDR3 sequence is CSDVLTHRGGETQYF. As DNA, the CDR3 is TGCAGTGACGTCTTAACCCACAGGGGAGGAGAGACCCAGTACTTC. J is TRBJ2-5 and V is TRBV20-1; D possibly corresponds to TRBD1 (7 bases). The germline V gene encodes CDR1 DFQATT and CDR2 SNEGSKA (reference sequence). V was pared by 7 bases and J by 4 bases, with 22 bases between. CDR3 length: 15 amino acids.

This clonotype occurred a few times. The chain employs TRBV6-2 or TRBV6-3 and TRBJ2-3, with 8 positions matching TRBD2. The CDR3 loop spans 13 amino acids. From germline, CDR1 is MNHEY and CDR2 SVGEGT. Losses at the gene ends were 6 bases for V and 5 bases for J; bases not matched to a gene: 4. The DNA of the CDR3 is TGTGCCAGCAGGGACAGCGGGGGAGATACGCAGTATTTT. It specifies CASRDSGGDTQYF.

V gene TRBV3-1 combines with J gene TRBJ2-7; perhaps TRBD1 as D (7 bases). The V gene's germline CDR1 is LGHDT and CDR2 YNNKEL (reference sequence). Trimming pared 4 bases from V and 7 bases from J, leaving 11 bases between. This CDR3 is 12 amino acids long. CDR3 DNA: TGTGCCAGCAGCCGACAGGGAGGTGAGCAGTACGTC. Translating gives CASSRQGGEQYV.

Remarks on this clonotype: An end of the junction does not agree with germline; a read error may underlie this. The chain uses TRBV7-2 and TRBJ1-2; D gene uncertain. The CDR3 extends over 15 amino acids. The germline V gene has CDR1 SGHTA and CDR2 FQGNSA. The CDR3 loop reads CASSLAHLANYGYTF. The CDR3 DNA reads as TGTGCCAGCAGCCTAGCGCACTTAGCTAACTATGGCTACACCTTC.

V is TRBV5-5 and J is TRBJ2-6; TRBD1 aligns across 9 bases. This CDR3 is 18 amino acids long. After removal of 2 bases from V and 0 bases from J, the junction contained 6 bases not matched to a gene. The germline V gene encodes CDR1 SGHKS and CDR2 YYEKEE (reference sequence). The chain's CDR3 is CASSFPTGGVSGANVLTF. CDR3 in DNA: TGTGCCAGCAGCTTTCCGACAGGGGGGGTCTCTGGGGCCAACGTCCTGACTTTC.

The J gene is TRBJ2-6, the V gene TRBV2; maybe TRBD1 (5 bases). This CDR3 is 14 amino acids long. Trimming took off 8 bases at V and 2 bases at J, with 10 bases between the two ends. Germline CDR1 reads SNHLY; CDR2 reads FYNNEI. CDR3 coding DNA: TGTGCCAGCGAGCAGGGCGCTGGGGCCAACGTCCTGACTTTC. This sequence encodes CASEQGAGANVLTF.

This clonotype has ten or more counts. The chain couples TRBV5-5 to TRBJ2-3, with 10 bases fitting TRBD1. Per germline, CDR1 SGHKS and CDR2 YYEKEE (reference sequence). The CDR3 contains 14 residues. With 9 bases clipped from V and 7 bases from J, the junction kept 11 bases outside the gene matches. CDR3 region: CATRYGTGENTQYF. In nucleotides, the CDR3 is TGTGCCACCCGCTACGGGACAGGGGAGAATACGCAGTATTTT.

This rearrangement joins TRBV9 to TRBJ2-3; D ambiguous. V was clipped by 0 bases and J by 0 bases, with 8 bases between them. The CDR3 has 15 amino acids. Per germline, CDR1 SGDLS and CDR2 YYNGEE. CDR3 DNA: TGTGCCAGCAGCGTAGATGGGCAGAGCACAGATACGCAGTATTTT. Translated: CASSVDGQSTDTQYF.

The rearrangement links TRBV6-5 to TRBJ2-7, with 7 positions matching TRBD1. Germline V gene sequence: CDR1 MNHEY, CDR2 SVGAGI. J was trimmed by 0 bases and V by 2 bases; bases with no gene match: 4. The CDR3 contains 15 residues. CDR3 residues: CASSYRAGGSYEQYF. The CDR3, as DNA: TGTGCCAGCAGTTACAGGGCAGGGGGCTCCTACGAGCAGTACTTC.

The J gene is TRBJ2-3, the V gene TRBV11-2; 12 bases align to TRBD2. V lost 5 bases to trimming and J lost 7 bases; unmatched junction nucleotides: 13. Germline V gene sequence: CDR1 SGHAT, CDR2 FQNNGV. This CDR3 region has 17 residues. The CDR3 loop is CASSPYPSGGALYTQYF. In DNA, the CDR3 is TGTGCCAGCAGCCCCTATCCTAGCGGGGGGGCCTTATATACGCAGTATTTT.

This sequence joins TRBV20-1 and TRBJ2-4; D uncertain. Trimming stripped 3 bases from V and 0 bases from J, with 12 bases between. Germline-derived CDR1 and CDR2 are DFQATT and SNEGSKA (reference sequence). The CDR3 length is 15 residues. In DNA, the CDR3 is TGCAGTGCTAGTTCTACGTACCTAGCCAAAAACATTCAGTACTTC. It codes for CSASSTYLAKNIQYF.

The chain combines TRBV7-6 with TRBJ2-1; a weak D match, TRBD2 (6 bases). The V end was cut by 5 bases, the J end by 4 bases, with 15 bases between. CDR1 SGHVS and CDR2 FNYEAQ come from the germline V gene. CDR3 length: 15 amino acids. The CDR3 DNA is TGTGCCAGCAGCCTGGAGCTAGCGCCTTACAATGAGCAGTTCTTC. Translating gives CASSLELAPYNEQFF.

This clonotype was counted only a few times. The gene calls are TRBV14 and TRBJ1-1; possibly TRBD1 for D (5 bases). Looked up from germline, CDR1 is SGHDN and CDR2 is FVKESK. The CDR3 contains 14 residues. V lost 1 base, J lost 4 bases, and 10 bases lay in between. The CDR3 is CASSQAGGVTEAFF. CDR3 in DNA: TGTGCCAGCAGCCAAGCCGGAGGGGTCACTGAAGCTTTCTTT. The whole variable domain, remainder taken from reference TRBV14 and TRBJ1-1, is EAGVTQFPSHSVIEKGQTVTLRCDPISGHDNLYWYRRVMGKEIKFLLHFVKESKQDESGMPNNRFLAERTGGTYSTLKVQPAELEDSGVYFCASSQAGGVTEAFFGQGTRLTVV.

In DNA, the CDR3 is TGTGCCAGCAGTGTTATCGTGGGGGTGGTTACGCAGTATTTT. Amino acids: CASSVIVGVVTQYF. The chain couples TRBV12-3 or TRBV12-4 to TRBJ2-3; perhaps D is TRBD1 or TRBD2 (5 bases each). The CDR3 has 14 amino acids. Between the trimmed V and J ends, which lost 5 bases and 8 bases, there was a span of 17 bases.

This clonotype was seen a few times. This sequence joins TRBV6-5 and TRBJ1-1; weak D call: TRBD1 (6 bases). Germline CDR1 is MNHEY and CDR2 is SVGAGI. V lost 6 bases and J lost 4, with 18 bases in between. The CDR3 loop spans 15 amino acids. The CDR3 coding sequence is TGTGCCAGCAGACCTGAAACAGGGTTGAGCACTGAAGCTTTCTTT. Translation gives CASRPETGLSTEAFF.

A word on this clonotype: This may stem from a read error, because a much larger clone lies one nucleotide away. This chain links TRBV10-3 with TRBJ2-5; D possibly uses TRBD1 or TRBD2 (5 bases each). This CDR3 comprises 15 residues. Germline loops: CDR1 ENHRY, CDR2 SYGVKD. In nucleotides, the CDR3 is TGTGCCATCAGTGAGTCGATCCGGGGCGGTGAGACCAAGTACTTC. It translates to CAISESIRGGETKYF.

This clonotype was seen a handful of times. The chain uses TRBV4-1 and TRBJ1-1; TRBD1 might be the D (5 bases). Trimming removed 1 base from V and 11 bases from J, with 17 bases in between. The CDR3 runs 14 residues. The germline CDR1 and CDR2 sequences are MGHRA and YSYEKL. The CDR3 DNA follows: TGCGCCAGCAGCCAAGCTGGGGGATTGTCGTGGGCTTTCTTT. Amino acids: CASSQAGGLSWAFF.

The table lists this clonotype with a few counts. The chain couples TRBV20-1 to TRBJ2-3; 8 bases match TRBD2. CDR1 is DFQATT, CDR2 SNEGSKA, per germline (reference sequence). CDR3 size: 14 residues. After removal of 3 bases from V and 4 bases from J, the junction contained 6 bases not matched to a gene. DNA for the CDR3: TGCAGTGCTAGTGGGACTAGTCTCCCAGATACGCAGTATTTT. Amino acid sequence: CSASGTSLPDTQYF.